This T cell receptor beta chain originates from a study of CD8+CD57+ T cells in acquired aplastic anemia. Using genomic DNA as the template, TCR beta VDJ and CDR3 profiling was carried out. A single record per CDR3 protein comes from TCRdb applying MiXCR to the reads. The sample shows approximately 130,000 distinct CDR3 sequences, under 60% of them seen only once. Note on this clonotype: What it binds is unknown.

Germline values: CDR1 SNHLY, CDR2 FYNNEI. The CDR3 loop spans 13 amino acids. Trimming removed 8 bases at V and 8 bases at J, with 16 bases between. Patients picked for sequencing had shown CD8+CD57+ cell expansion detected by flow cytometry. The diagnosis in all patients was severe acquired aplastic anemia. At blood sampling, none of the patients had yet received therapy. Findings and caveats of the study: Levels of CD8+ Simpson's diversity were not significantly distinct in patients versus controls.

The chain is built from TRBV2 and TRBJ2-1, with D perhaps given as TRBD1 or TRBD2 (5 bases each). This clonotype was sampled from a human donor with aplastic anemia. Sequencing was done on a sample of sorted CD4+, CD8+, or CD8+CD57+ T cells (not recorded which) from PBMCs. CDR3 nucleotides: TGTGCCAGCGGATGGGAAGGGGACCATGAGCAGTTCTTC. Protein sequence: CASGWEGDHEQFF.